The entry below describes one T cell receptor (beta chain). Its antigen is undetermined. This may arise from a read error, as a much more abundant clone is one base away. This entry comes from a study of T cells in Graves' hyperthyroidism and ophthalmopathy. Study-level results: Blood held most thyroid clonotypes expanded above 0.001 frequency.

Amplified TCR beta CDR3 regions derived from RNA transcripts. HTBI primers drove first-round RT-PCR of the TCR CDR3. Via MiXCR, TCRdb re-called the multiplex PCR reads, giving one row per CDR3 protein. The profile covers 350,000 or so distinct CDR3 sequences, with approximately 18% appearing a single time and 30% to 40% taken by the ten largest. The CDR3 covers 17 residues. V lost 5 bases to trimming and J lost 7 bases; unmatched junction nucleotides: 14. Per the germline V gene, CDR1 is MGHRA and CDR2 is YSYEKL. This chain links TRBV4-1 with TRBJ1-4, with 9 bases fitting TRBD1. Sequenced input: blood. This clonotype was sampled from a woman aged 30 to 39 with Graves' hyperthyroidism that later progressed to Graves' ophthalmopathy. CDR3 nucleotides: TGCGCCAGCAGCGAAGCAACTCCGGGACAGGGAAGTGAAAAACTGTTTTTT. This translates into CASSEATPGQGSEKLFF.